The 22 T cell receptor beta chains presented below share a single source sample, sequenced in a study of blood T cells in healthy people across ages. A sample-barcoded 5' primer and a J-beta primer mix were used in a second PCR of roughly 7 to 12 cycles. TCRdb reprocessed the 5' RACE reads via MiXCR and lists one record per CDR3 protein. The table has around 1,500,000 distinct CDR3 sequences, 40% to 50% seen once. The sequencing input was blood. The receptors shown here come from a woman aged 18-29 years in good health.

This clonotype was seen only a few times. The chain combines TRBV4-1 with TRBJ1-4; unclear D gene. V lost 0 bases and J lost 8, with 19 bases in between. Germline V gene lookup returns CDR1 MGHRA and CDR2 YSYEKL. The CDR3 extends over 17 amino acids. In DNA, the CDR3 is TGCGCCAGCAGCCAAGATCGGGAGGGAACGCAGAGGGAAAAACTGTTTTTT. Protein sequence: CASSQDREGTQREKLFF.

This clonotype was seen a few times. The gene calls are TRBV11-2 and TRBJ2-3; D ambiguous. Germline CDR1 is SGHAT and CDR2 is FQNNGV. V shed 3 bases and J shed 0 bases, with 10 bases lying between them. The CDR3 sequence is 15 residues long. CDR3 residues: CASSLSVSSTDTQYF. The CDR3 DNA reads as TGTGCCAGCAGCTTGAGCGTATCTAGCACAGATACGCAGTATTTT.

The J gene is TRBJ2-3, the V gene TRBV24-1; D is unclear. The V end was cut by 3 bases, the J end by 6 bases, with 9 bases between. Germline V lookup: CDR1 KGHDR, CDR2 SFDVKD. The CDR3 sequence is 13 residues long. As DNA, the CDR3 is TGTGCCACCAGTGATGGCCCGCAGGATACGCAGTATTTT. As protein: CATSDGPQDTQYF.

This sequence joins TRBV11-2 and TRBJ1-1; D unresolved. V lost 7 bases and J lost 8, with 20 bases in between. The germline V gene has CDR1 SGHAT and CDR2 FQNNGV. CDR3 size: 14 residues. The CDR3 reads CASTIDPVLSEAFF. CDR3 DNA: TGTGCCAGCACCATAGACCCTGTTCTCTCCGAAGCTTTCTTT.

The chain carries TRBV6-5 and TRBJ1-6; unclear D gene. The V and J ends lost 7 bases and 0 bases respectively, with 10 bases between them. The CDR3 has 15 residues. From germline, CDR1 is MNHEY and CDR2 SVGAGI. The CDR3 spells CASTQRSSYNSPLHF. The CDR3 DNA reads as TGTGCCAGCACCCAAAGGAGCTCCTATAATTCACCCCTCCACTTT.

This clonotype was recorded many times. This chain links TRBV4-2 with TRBJ2-7; TRBD2 might be the D (5 bases). V lost 0 bases to trimming and J lost 2 bases, with 11 bases between them. Germline CDR1 and CDR2: LGHNA and YNFKEQ. The CDR3 runs to 15 residues. CDR3 DNA sequence: TGTGCCAGCAGCCAAGATACAAGCGGAGCCTACGAGCAGTACTTC. Its translation: CASSQDTSGAYEQYF.

The chain links TRBV12-3 or TRBV12-4 to TRBJ2-7; tentatively, D is TRBD2 (7 bases). CDR3 length: 16 amino acids. V gave up 6 bases and J gave up 5 bases, with 23 bases separating them. DNA for the CDR3: TGTGCCAGCAGCACTAACCGGGGGGCCCTCTTAAACGAGCAGTACTTC. The encoded protein is CASSTNRGALLNEQYF.

The chain combines TRBV24-1 with TRBJ1-4; 8 bases align to TRBD1. Per the germline V gene, CDR1 is KGHDR and CDR2 is SFDVKD. The CDR3 has 13 amino acids. With 9 bases clipped from V and 7 bases from J, the junction kept 6 bases outside the gene matches. The CDR3 loop reads CATGQGYGEKLFF. The CDR3 DNA reads as TGTGCCACCGGACAGGGATATGGTGAAAAACTGTTTTTT.

This clonotype was detected a few times. The CDR3 sequence: CASSLTTFGNEQFF. CDR3 in DNA: TGTGCCAGCAGCTTAACTACCTTTGGAAATGAGCAGTTCTTC. V usage is TRBV11-2 and J usage is TRBJ2-1; D gene uncertain. V was pared by 2 bases and J by 7 bases, with 12 bases between. The CDR3 totals 14 residues. From germline, CDR1 is SGHAT and CDR2 FQNNGV. The full variable domain, rest sourced from reference TRBV11-2 and TRBJ2-1, is EAGVAQSPRYKIIEKRQSVAFWCNPISGHATLYWYQQILGQGPKLLIQFQNNGVVDDSQLPKDRFSAERLKGVDSTLKIQPAKLEDSAVYLCASSLTTFGNEQFFGPGTRLTVL.

This chain joins TRBV2 and TRBJ2-7; D could derive from TRBD1 or TRBD2 (5 bases each). CDR3 length: 13 amino acids. Germline-derived CDR1 and CDR2 are SNHLY and FYNNEI. Trimming left V 4 bases short and J 6 bases short, with 13 bases between. The CDR3 region is CASSGLQRGEQYF. DNA for the CDR3: TGTGCCAGCAGTGGCCTGCAGAGGGGCGAGCAGTACTTC. The full variable domain, in which reference TRBV2 and TRBJ2-7 provide the parts outside the CDR3, is EPEVTQTPSHQVTQMGQEVILRCVPISNHLYFYWYRQILGQKVEFLVSFYNNEISEKSEIFDDQFSVERPDGSNFTLKIRSTKLEDSAMYFCASSGLQRGEQYFGPGTRLTVT.

The chain combines TRBV20-1 with TRBJ2-1; tentatively, D is TRBD1 or TRBD2 (5 bases each). CDR1 DFQATT and CDR2 SNEGSKA come from the germline V gene (reference sequence). Trimming left V 0 bases short and J 13 bases short, with 16 bases between. The CDR3 is made up of 13 amino acids. CDR3 in DNA: TGCAGTGCTAGAGATGCGATTTCGGGACCACAGTTCTTC. Translating gives CSARDAISGPQFF.

The gene calls are TRBV20-1 and TRBJ2-3; D unresolved. Germline assignment: CDR1 DFQATT and CDR2 SNEGSKA (reference sequence). V dropped 3 bases and J dropped 0 bases, with 10 bases sitting between them. The CDR3 is 14 residues long. CDR3 sequence reads: CSASGLSSTDTQYF. In DNA, the CDR3 is TGCAGTGCTAGCGGCTTGTCTAGCACAGATACGCAGTATTTT.

V and J are TRBV11-2 and TRBJ2-2; perhaps TRBD1 as D (7 bases). Per the germline V gene, CDR1 is SGHAT and CDR2 is FQNNGV. This CDR3 has 14 residues. V gave up 1 base and J gave up 6 bases, with 9 bases separating them. The CDR3: CASSLGRGPGELFF. The CDR3 DNA is TGTGCCAGCAGCTTAGGGAGGGGGCCCGGGGAGCTGTTTTTT.

This clonotype came up once. This may be a read error: a much more frequent sequence differs by one nucleotide. CDR3: CASSSSPFYNEQYF. For the CDR3, the DNA is TGTGCCAGCAGTTCTAGTCCTTTTTACAATGAGCAGTACTTC. The J gene is TRBJ2-1, the V gene TRBV6-2 or TRBV6-3, with D uncertain. The J call is uncertain, as TRBJ2-7 better fits the DNA end. In germline, CDR1 is MNHEY, CDR2 SVGEGT. The CDR3 contains 14 residues.

This chain links TRBV13 with TRBJ1-3; D ambiguous. The germline V gene has CDR1 PRHDT and CDR2 FYEKMQ (reference sequence). The CDR3 has 15 residues. V lost 3 bases to trimming and J lost 0 bases, with 9 bases between them. CDR3: CASSFYTGSGNTIYF. CDR3 bases: TGTGCCAGCAGCTTTTACACCGGCTCTGGAAACACCATATATTTT.

As to this clonotype: Since a much larger clone is just one base distant, this may be a read error. The rearrangement links TRBV7-2 to TRBJ1-5; tentative D call: TRBD1 (5 bases). V was shortened by 5 bases and J by 7 bases, with 21 bases between the two germline ends. This CDR3 is built from 16 residues. CDR1 and CDR2 (germline): SGHTA, FQGNSA. In nucleotides, the CDR3 is TGTGCCAGCAGCCCGCCGGGTTGGTCGGGGGAACAGCCCCAGCATTTT. It codes for CASSPPGWSGEQPQHF.

This clonotype occurred many times. The chain couples TRBV6-6 to TRBJ2-3, with 8 bases matching TRBD1. J lost 5 bases, V lost 5 bases, and 9 bases had no gene match. The CDR3 length is 15 residues. CDR1 and CDR2 (germline): MNHNY, SVGAGI (reference sequence). CDR3 sequence (DNA): TGTGCCAGCAGTCCGCGGACAGGGTTGGGAGATACGCAGTATTTT. This translates into CASSPRTGLGDTQYF.

This sequence joins TRBV21-1 and TRBJ2-1; the listed D gene, TRBD1, was not tested against the DNA. TRBV21-1 is annotated as a pseudogene. The CDR3 has 19 amino acids. The CDR3 DNA is TGTGCTAGCAGCAATAAAAAAGGGGTCGTTAGCTGTCCTTACAATGAGCAGTTCTTC. Protein: CASSNKKGVVSCPYNEQFF.

The chain employs TRBV5-1 and TRBJ2-3; 8 bases align to TRBD2. With 4 bases clipped from V and 0 bases from J, the junction kept 10 bases outside the gene matches. There are 17 residues in the CDR3. Germline CDR1 and CDR2: SGHRS and YFSETQ. The CDR3 here is CASSEVTRTSSTDTQYF. In DNA, the CDR3 is TGCGCCAGCAGCGAGGTTACCAGGACTAGCAGCACAGATACGCAGTATTTT.

This chain's CDR3 is CASSQAVRLEAFF. The CDR3 DNA reads as TGCGCCAGCAGCCAAGCGGTCCGGTTGGAAGCTTTCTTT. The V gene is TRBV4-1, the J gene TRBJ1-1; D gene ambiguous. The V gene lost 1 base and the J gene lost 8 bases, with 11 bases spanning the gap. The CDR3 spans 13 residues. CDR1 and CDR2 (germline): MGHRA, YSYEKL.

V usage is TRBV9 and J usage is TRBJ2-7; no definite D call. CDR1 is SGDLS and CDR2 is YYNGEE in the germline V gene. Trimming took 5 bases from V and 2 from J, leaving 14 bases between them. The CDR3 is made up of 14 amino acids. The CDR3 is CASSTVDSTYEQYF. The CDR3 DNA follows: TGTGCCAGCAGTACAGTAGATTCCACCTACGAGCAGTACTTC.

The chain is built from TRBV2 and TRBJ2-2; 13 bases are a match to TRBD2. Per the germline V gene, CDR1 is SNHLY and CDR2 is FYNNEI. The CDR3 runs to 15 residues. The junction had 4 bases not matched to a gene; V was cut back by 8 bases and J by 4 bases. The DNA of the CDR3 is TGTGCCAGCCGTAGACTAGCGGGGGGCACCGGGGAGCTGTTTTTT. Amino acid sequence: CASRRLAGGTGELFF.